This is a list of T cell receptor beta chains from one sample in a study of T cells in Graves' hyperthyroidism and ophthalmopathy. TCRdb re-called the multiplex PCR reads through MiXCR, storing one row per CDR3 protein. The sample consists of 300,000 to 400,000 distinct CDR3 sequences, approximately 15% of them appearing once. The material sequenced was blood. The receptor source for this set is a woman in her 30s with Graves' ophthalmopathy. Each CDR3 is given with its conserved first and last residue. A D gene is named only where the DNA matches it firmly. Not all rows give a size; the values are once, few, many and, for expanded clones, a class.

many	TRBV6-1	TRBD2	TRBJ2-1	CASSERPSGLTYNEQFF	TGTGCCAGCAGTGAACGCCCTAGCGGGCTTACCTACAATGAGCAGTTCTTC
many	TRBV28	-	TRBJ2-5	CASSPESGTTIQETQYF	TGTGCCAGCAGTCCTGAGTCCGGGACGACAATTCAGGAGACCCAGTACTTC
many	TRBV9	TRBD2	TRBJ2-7	CASSVADGLAGPSEQYF	TGTGCCAGCAGCGTAGCTGATGGACTAGCGGGGCCCTCCGAGCAGTACTTC
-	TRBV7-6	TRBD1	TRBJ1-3	CASSALWGGQTSGNTIYF	TGTGCCAGCAGCGCCCTTTGGGGGGGACAGACCTCTGGAAACACCATATATTTT
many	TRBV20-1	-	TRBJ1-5	CSARSRIGPNQPQHF	TGCAGTGCCCGCTCTCGGATTGGGCCTAATCAGCCCCAGCATTTT
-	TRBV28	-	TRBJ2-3	CASSLMQGNTMTDTQYF	TGTGCCAGCAGTTTGATGCAGGGGAATACGATGACAGATACGCAGTATTTT
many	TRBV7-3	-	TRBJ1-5	CASSLTQGQPQHF	TGTGCCAGCAGCTTAACACAAGGGCAGCCCCAGCATTTT
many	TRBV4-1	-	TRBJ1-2	CASSQDLGPGTKNGYTF	TGCGCCAGCAGCCAAGATCTGGGGCCTGGGACCAAAAATGGCTACACCTTC
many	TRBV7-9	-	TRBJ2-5	CASSLIGGQETQYF	TGTGCCAGCAGCTTAATAGGGGGCCAAGAGACCCAGTACTTC
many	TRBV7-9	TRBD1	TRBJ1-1	CASSLRPGGSTEAFF	TGTGCCAGCAGCTTAAGGCCAGGGGGATCCACTGAAGCTTTCTTT
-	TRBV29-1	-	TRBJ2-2	CSVSQYTGELSF	TGCAGCGTCTCACAGTACACCGGGGAGCTGTCTTTT
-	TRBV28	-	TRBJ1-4	CASSNRARGKLFF	TGTGCCAGCAGTAACAGGGCAAGGGGAAAACTGTTTTTT
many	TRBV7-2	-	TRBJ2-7	CASSSWIGLPGQPLYEQYF	TGTGCCAGCAGCTCATGGATAGGGTTGCCCGGACAGCCCCTCTACGAGCAGTACTTC
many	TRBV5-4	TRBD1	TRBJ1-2	CASSLRDRAGYGYTF	TGTGCCAGCAGCTTGAGGGACAGGGCGGGCTATGGCTACACCTTC
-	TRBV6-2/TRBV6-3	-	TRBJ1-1	CASSYLGSMNTEAFF	TGTGCCAGCAGTTATCTTGGGTCCATGAACACTGAAGCTTTCTTT
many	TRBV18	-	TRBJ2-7	CASSPVLPEQYF	TGTGCCAGCTCACCAGTCCTCCCCGAGCAGTACTTC
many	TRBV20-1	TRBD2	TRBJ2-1	CSASGSGGSYNEQFF	TGCAGTGCTAGTGGTAGCGGGGGCTCCTACAATGAGCAGTTCTTC
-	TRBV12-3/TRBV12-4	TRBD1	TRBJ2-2	CASRSRQGRTGELFF	TGTGCCAGCAGATCTCGACAGGGGAGAACCGGGGAGCTGTTTTTT
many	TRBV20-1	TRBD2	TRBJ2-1	CSARASVAGIDNEQFF	TGCAGTGCTAGAGCCTCTGTAGCGGGGATAGACAATGAGCAGTTCTTC
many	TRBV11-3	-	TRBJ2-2	CASSLVTGASGELFF	TGTGCCAGCAGCTTAGTTACAGGAGCGTCCGGGGAGCTGTTTTTT
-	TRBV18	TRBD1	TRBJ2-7	CASSPGGGQGTYEQYF	TGTGCCAGCTCACCAGGGGGAGGACAGGGTACCTACGAGCAGTACTTC
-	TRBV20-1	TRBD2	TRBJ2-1	CSARDGAGGPGGSYNEQFF	TGCAGTGCTAGAGATGGAGCGGGGGGCCCTGGGGGCTCCTACAATGAGCAGTTCTTC
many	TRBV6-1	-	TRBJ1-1	CASSEGRTEAFF	TGTGCCAGCAGTGAGGGGAGGACTGAAGCTTTCTTT
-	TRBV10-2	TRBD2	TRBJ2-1	CASSESSGGAIGEQFF	TGCGCCAGCAGTGAGAGTAGCGGGGGGGCAATTGGTGAGCAGTTCTTC
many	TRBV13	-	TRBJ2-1	CASTFAGRGSYNEQFF	TGTGCCAGCACCTTCGCGGGGCGGGGTTCCTACAATGAGCAGTTCTTC